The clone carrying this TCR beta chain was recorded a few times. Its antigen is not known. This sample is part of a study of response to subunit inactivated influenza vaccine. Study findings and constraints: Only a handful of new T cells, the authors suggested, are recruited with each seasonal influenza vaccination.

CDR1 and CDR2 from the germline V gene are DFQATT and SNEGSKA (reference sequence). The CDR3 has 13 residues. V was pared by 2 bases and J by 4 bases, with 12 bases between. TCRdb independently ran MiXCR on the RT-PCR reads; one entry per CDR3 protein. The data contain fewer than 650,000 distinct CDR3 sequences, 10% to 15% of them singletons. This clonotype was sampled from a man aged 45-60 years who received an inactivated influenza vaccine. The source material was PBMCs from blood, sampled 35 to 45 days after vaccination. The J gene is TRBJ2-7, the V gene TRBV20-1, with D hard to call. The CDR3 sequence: CSARSVNQYEQYF. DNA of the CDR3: TGCAGTGCTAGATCTGTTAACCAATACGAGCAGTACTTC.